This T cell receptor (beta chain) is drawn from a study of T-cell reconstitution after alpha-beta-depleted transplantation in children. The CDR3 consists of 14 residues. V was trimmed by 1 base and J by 1 base, leaving 8 bases between them. CDR1 is LGHNA, CDR2 YSLEER, per germline. The TCRbeta library incorporated unique molecular identifiers. TCRdb re-called the PCR reads with MiXCR, one entry per CDR3 protein. The sample yields 600,000 to 700,000 distinct CDR3 sequences, 16% seen once. This clonotype was counted at least ten times. This chain uses TRBV4-3 with TRBJ2-7, with D unclear. The sequenced sample was PBMCs from the stem cell graft donor, obtained from the stem cell graft. The receptor was derived from a human donor who donated a stem cell graft to a child with acute myeloid leukemia. The CDR3 protein is CASSQVKESYEQYF. For the CDR3, the DNA is TGCGCCAGCAGCCAAGTGAAGGAGTCCTACGAGCAGTACTTC.